The clone carrying this TCR beta chain was seen repeatedly, ten times or more. The sample belongs to a study of T cells in Graves' hyperthyroidism and ophthalmopathy. V lost 5 bases to trimming and J lost 5 bases; unmatched junction nucleotides: 9. The CDR3 runs to 15 residues. Newly diagnosed hyperthyroidism patients aged 18 to 65 years had disease lasting under 2 months. TCR beta CDR3 region amplification was performed from RNA transcripts. With the HTBI primer set, the TCR CDR3 went through a first round of RT-PCR. Each CDR3 protein is one row after TCRdb ran MiXCR on the multiplex PCR reads. The sample holds 650,000 to 850,000 distinct CDR3 sequences, around 20% seen once.

Sequencing was performed on blood. The chain carries TRBV12-3 or TRBV12-4 and TRBJ2-7, with 10 positions matching TRBD2. This clonotype originated in a woman aged 45-65 years with Graves' hyperthyroidism that later progressed to Graves' ophthalmopathy. CDR3 DNA sequence: TGTGCCAGCAGTACCACCCTAGCGGGGGTTAACGAGCAGTACTTC. Translating gives CASSTTLAGVNEQYF.